The rows below give T cell receptor beta chains drawn from one sample of a study of cytomegalovirus exposure and HLA in healthy donors. Sequenced by immunoSEQ multiplex PCR; TCRdb stores in-frame clones only, minus some. The table shows about 190,000 clones, with roughly 87% occurring only once. The sample comprised PBMCs. The receptors derive from a boy aged 2 to 10 in good health and CMV-seronegative. The CDR3 runs from the conserved cysteine through the conserved F or W. D genes are given only for firm matches. Clone size is stated in some rows and not others, as once, few, many or a class when expanded.

cdr3_nt,cdr3_aa,d_call,clone_size,j_call,v_call
TGCGCCAGCAGTTCAACAGGGGGGGCTCGGGAAGCTTTCTTT,CASSSTGGAREAFF,TRBD1,-,TRBJ1-1,TRBV5-1
TGTGCCAGCAGCCCCGGGGGGGAGATGCAGTATTTT,CASSPGGEMQYF,TRBD2,-,TRBJ2-3,TRBV7-6
TGTGCCAGCAGTTTAATGTTAGGGGCACCAGGTGAGCAGTACTTC,CASSLMLGAPGEQYF,-,-,TRBJ2-7,TRBV27
TGTGCCAGCAGTCCGGGACAGGGCGGAACTGAAGCTTTCTTT,CASSPGQGGTEAFF,TRBD1,-,TRBJ1-1,TRBV27
TGTGCCAGCAGTCGGCAGGGGGCGCGGAGTCGGCAGCCCCAGCATTTT,CASSRQGARSRQPQHF,TRBD1,-,TRBJ1-5,TRBV28
TGTGCCAGCAACGGGGAGAGCTCTGGAAACACCATATATTTT,CASNGESSGNTIYF,-,-,TRBJ1-3,TRBV6-5
TGTGCCAGCAGTGCTCTGCCCAGGGCAGGCCACTATGGCTACACCTTC,CASSALPRAGHYGYTF,-,-,TRBJ1-2,TRBV28
TGTGCCAGCAGTCAGGGACAGTTCAATTCACCCCTCCACTTT,CASSQGQFNSPLHF,TRBD1,once,TRBJ1-6,TRBV6-5
TGTGCCAGTAGTATTACGGGACAGGGCTTTGGCAATCAGCCCCAGCATTTT,CASSITGQGFGNQPQHF,TRBD1,-,TRBJ1-5,TRBV19
TGTGCCAGCAGCTCGTTGACAGGGAGGTGGGCTGAAGCTTTCTTT,CASSSLTGRWAEAFF,TRBD1,-,TRBJ1-1,TRBV5-4
TGTGCCTGGAGTGTCACCAGGACTAGCGGGAGAGTGGCCTACAATGAGCAGTTCTTC,CAWSVTRTSGRVAYNEQFF,TRBD2,-,TRBJ2-1,TRBV30
TGTGCTAGCAGTTTAGCGGAGAGCTCCTACGAGCAGTACTTC,CASSLAESSYEQYF,-,-,TRBJ2-7,TRBV5-4
TGTGCCAGCAGTCTAGGACAGGGTTCCACAGATACGCAGTATTTT,CASSLGQGSTDTQYF,TRBD1,-,TRBJ2-3,TRBV6-1
TGCGCCAGCAGCGCCATAGGGGGATTGGGGAGTGGGTCTGAGCAGTTCTTC,CASSAIGGLGSGSEQFF,-,-,TRBJ2-1,TRBV5-1
TGTGCCAGCAGTTTAAGCAGAGGGGACAGCCGCCGCTCTGGGGCCAACGTCCTGACTTTC,CASSLSRGDSRRSGANVLTF,TRBD1,-,TRBJ2-6,TRBV27
TGTGCCAGCAGTCTCTCTGGGGCCAACGTCCTGACTTTC,CASSLSGANVLTF,-,few,TRBJ2-6,TRBV27
TGTGCCAGCAGCTCCGGGACAGGGATTCAGCCCCAGCATTTT,CASSSGTGIQPQHF,TRBD1,-,TRBJ1-5,TRBV2
TGTGCCAGCAGTATTCTAGCGAGAGGGGCGTACGAGCAGTACTTC,CASSILARGAYEQYF,-,-,TRBJ2-7,TRBV6-5
TGCAGCGTTGAAGACGGACAGTCCTACGAGCAGTACTTC,CSVEDGQSYEQYF,-,-,TRBJ2-7,TRBV29-1
TGTGCCAGCAGCCCCCGGGAGGGTTATTCACCCCTCCACTTT,CASSPREGYSPLHF,-,-,TRBJ1-6,TRBV7-8
TGTGCCAGCAGCAAAGTAGCAGATACGCAGTATTTT,CASSKVADTQYF,-,-,TRBJ2-3,TRBV21-1
TGTGCCAGCAGCTGGACAGTTACAAATGAAAAACTGTTTTTT,CASSWTVTNEKLFF,-,few,TRBJ1-4,TRBV6-5